The source of this TCR beta chain is a study of T cell responses to AZD1222 COVID-19 vaccine. Study-level findings and limits: Rises in breadth and depth of Spike-specific TCRs came after two AZD1222 doses. Along spike, vaccine-associated CD4 TCRs were found throughout, with dominance at 160-218 and 743-854.

Generated by immunoSEQ multiplex PCR, the TCRdb table keeps only in-frame clones and is missing some. The sample has 250,000 to 300,000 clones, about 94% seen once. V was trimmed by 2 bases and J by 4 bases, leaving 11 bases between them. The CDR3 has 14 residues. Germline loops: CDR1 MDHEN, CDR2 SYDVKM. A note on this clone: The antigen is unknown.

Specimen: peripheral blood, collected 28 days after the second AZD1222 dose. This receptor was taken from an adult who received the AZD1222 COVID-19 vaccine. V gene TRBV28 combines with J gene TRBJ1-2; perhaps TRBD1 as D (6 bases). CDR3 loop: CASSLVGGAYGYTF. DNA for the CDR3: TGTGCCAGCAGTTTAGTAGGGGGGGCCTATGGCTACACCTTC.